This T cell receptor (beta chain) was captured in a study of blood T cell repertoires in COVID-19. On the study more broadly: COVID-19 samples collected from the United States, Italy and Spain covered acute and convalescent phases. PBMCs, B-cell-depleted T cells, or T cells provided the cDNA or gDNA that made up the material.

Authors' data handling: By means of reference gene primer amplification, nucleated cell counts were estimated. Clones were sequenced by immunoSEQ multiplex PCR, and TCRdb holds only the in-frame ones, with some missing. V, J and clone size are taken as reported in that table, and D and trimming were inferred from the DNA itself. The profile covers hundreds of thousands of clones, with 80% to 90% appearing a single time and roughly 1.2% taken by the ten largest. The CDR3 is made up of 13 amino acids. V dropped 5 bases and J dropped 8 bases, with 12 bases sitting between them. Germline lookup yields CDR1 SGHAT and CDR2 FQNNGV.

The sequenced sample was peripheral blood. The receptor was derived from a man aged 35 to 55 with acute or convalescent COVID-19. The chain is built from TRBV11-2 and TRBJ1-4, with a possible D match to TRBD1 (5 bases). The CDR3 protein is CASSTQKGEKLFF. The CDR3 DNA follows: TGTGCCAGCAGCACTCAGAAGGGGGAAAAACTGTTTTTT. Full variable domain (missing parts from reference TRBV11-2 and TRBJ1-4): EAGVAQSPRYKIIEKRQSVAFWCNPISGHATLYWYQQILGQGPKLLIQFQNNGVVDDSQLPKDRFSAERLKGVDSTLKIQPAKLEDSAVYLCASSTQKGEKLFFGSGTQLSVL.